Sequencing of this T cell receptor beta chain was carried out in a study of blood T cell repertoires in COVID-19. Overall study context: Whether acute or convalescent, the COVID-19 samples came from the United States, Italy and Spain. T cells, B-cell-depleted T cells, or PBMCs provided the cDNA or gDNA that served as material.

Per the authors' pipeline: Scientists estimated how many nucleated cells there were by amplifying reference gene primers. TCRdb's copy holds only in-frame clones and misses some; the assay was immunoSEQ multiplex PCR. V and J calls and clone size follow that table, whereas D and trimming were derived from the DNA. The sample has 100,000 or so clones, around 94% seen once. CDR3 length equals 13 residues. V lost 1 base and J 5 bases, leaving 8 bases between the germline ends. Per the germline V gene, CDR1 is SGHTA and CDR2 is FQGNSA. In its sample, this clone was seen once. This receptor was taken from a woman aged 55-70 years with active COVID-19. This chain joins TRBV7-2 and TRBJ1-2; D is undetermined. The material sequenced was peripheral blood. DNA for the CDR3: TGTGCCAGCAGCTTAGACAGTATATATGGCTACACCTTC. The encoded protein is CASSLDSIYGYTF.